This T cell receptor (beta chain) comes out of a study of control samples from healthy donors and cancer patients. Sequenced by immunoSEQ multiplex PCR; TCRdb stores in-frame clones only, minus some. The sample includes 94,000 or so clones, about four fifths of them seen just once. V was cut by 4 bases and J by 0 bases, with 17 bases left in between. CDR1 and CDR2 from the germline V gene are SGHRS and YFSETQ. CDR3 length: 17 residues. This clone has just one count. The specimen was PBMCs. This rearrangement joins TRBV5-1 to TRBJ2-1; D gene uncertain. The sequence was collected from a man between 65 and 80 years old with lung cancer. The CDR3 bases are TGCGCCAGCAGCACCTATGGGTCGTGGAGCTCCTACAATGAGCAGTTCTTC. Its translation: CASSTYGSWSSYNEQFF.